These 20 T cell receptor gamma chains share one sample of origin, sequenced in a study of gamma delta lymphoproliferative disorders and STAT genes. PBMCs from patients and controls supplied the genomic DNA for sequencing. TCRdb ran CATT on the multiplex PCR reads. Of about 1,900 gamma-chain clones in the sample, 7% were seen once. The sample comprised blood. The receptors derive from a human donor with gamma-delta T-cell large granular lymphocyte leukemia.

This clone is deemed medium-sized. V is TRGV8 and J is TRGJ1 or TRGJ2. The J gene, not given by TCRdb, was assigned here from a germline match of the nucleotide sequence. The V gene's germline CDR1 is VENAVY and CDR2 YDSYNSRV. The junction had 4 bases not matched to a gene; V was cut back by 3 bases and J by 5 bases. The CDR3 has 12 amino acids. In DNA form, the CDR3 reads TGTGCCACCTGGGATTGGAATTATAAGAAACTCTTT. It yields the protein CATWDWNYKKLF.

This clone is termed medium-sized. The CDR3 loop is CATWEGFYYKKLF. The CDR3 DNA reads TGTGCCACCTGGGAGGGCTTTTATTATAAGAAACTCTTT. The chain recombines TRGV2 with TRGJ1 or TRGJ2. TCRdb is silent on the J gene; assignment here came from matching the DNA to germline. The germline V gene encodes CDR1 EGSNGY and CDR2 YDSYNSKV. The ends lost 4 bases at V and 3 bases at J; junction bases unmatched: 6. This CDR3 region has 13 residues.

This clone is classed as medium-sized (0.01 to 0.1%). The CDR3 here is CATWDGPEPYYKKLF. CDR3 DNA: TGTGCCACCTGGGACGGGCCCGAGCCTTATTATAAGAAACTCTTT. The chain couples TRGV2 to TRGJ1 or TRGJ2. No J gene is reported in TCRdb; it was inferred here by comparing the DNA with germline. J was trimmed by 3 bases and V by 0 bases; bases with no gene match: 8. The CDR3 covers 15 residues. CDR1 is EGSNGY, CDR2 YDSYNSKV, per germline.

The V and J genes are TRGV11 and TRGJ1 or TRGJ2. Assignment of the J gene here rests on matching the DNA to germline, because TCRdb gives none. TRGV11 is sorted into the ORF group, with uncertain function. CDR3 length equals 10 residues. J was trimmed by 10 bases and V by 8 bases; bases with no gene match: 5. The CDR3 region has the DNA TGTGCCTGCTGGACCGCCAAGAAACTCTTT. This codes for CACWTAKKLF.

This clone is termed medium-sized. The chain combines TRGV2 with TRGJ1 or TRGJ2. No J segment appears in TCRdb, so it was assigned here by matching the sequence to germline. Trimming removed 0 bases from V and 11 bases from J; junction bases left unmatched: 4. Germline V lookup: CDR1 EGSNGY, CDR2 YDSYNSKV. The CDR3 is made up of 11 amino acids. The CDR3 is CATWDGLEKLF. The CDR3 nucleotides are TGTGCCACCTGGGACGGGCTTGAGAAACTCTTT.

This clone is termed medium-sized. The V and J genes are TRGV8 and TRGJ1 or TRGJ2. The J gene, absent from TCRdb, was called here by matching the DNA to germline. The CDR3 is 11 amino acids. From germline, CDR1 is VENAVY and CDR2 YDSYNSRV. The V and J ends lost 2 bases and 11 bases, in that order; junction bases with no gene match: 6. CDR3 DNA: TGTGCCACCTGGGATATTTTAGAGAAACTCTTT. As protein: CATWDILEKLF.

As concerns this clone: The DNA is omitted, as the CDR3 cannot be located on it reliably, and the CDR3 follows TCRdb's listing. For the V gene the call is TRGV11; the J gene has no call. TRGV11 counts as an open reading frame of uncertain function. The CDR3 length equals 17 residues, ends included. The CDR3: CTTVPAGLGTSYYKKLF.

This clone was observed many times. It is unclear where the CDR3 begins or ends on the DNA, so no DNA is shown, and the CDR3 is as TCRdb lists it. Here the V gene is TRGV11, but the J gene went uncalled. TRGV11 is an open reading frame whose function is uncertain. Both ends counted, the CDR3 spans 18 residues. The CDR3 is CTTVPAGLGSKCCNKKLF.

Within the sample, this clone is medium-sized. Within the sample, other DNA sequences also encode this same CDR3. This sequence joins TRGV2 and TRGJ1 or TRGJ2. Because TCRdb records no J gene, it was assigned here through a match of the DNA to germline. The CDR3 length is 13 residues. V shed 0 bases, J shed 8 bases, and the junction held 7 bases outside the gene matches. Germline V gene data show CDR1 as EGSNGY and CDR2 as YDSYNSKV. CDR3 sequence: CATWDGLRDKKLF. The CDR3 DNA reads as TGTGCCACCTGGGACGGGCTTCGGGATAAGAAACTCTTT.

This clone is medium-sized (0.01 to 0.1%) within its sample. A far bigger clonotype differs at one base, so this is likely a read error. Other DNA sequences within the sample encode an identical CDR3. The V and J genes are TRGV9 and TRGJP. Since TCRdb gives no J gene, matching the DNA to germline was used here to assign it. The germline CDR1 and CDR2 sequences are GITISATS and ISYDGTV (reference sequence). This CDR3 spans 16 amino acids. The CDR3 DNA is TGTGCCTTGTGGGAGGATCGAGAGCTGGGCAAAAAAATCAAGGTATTT. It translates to CALWEDRELGKKIKVF.

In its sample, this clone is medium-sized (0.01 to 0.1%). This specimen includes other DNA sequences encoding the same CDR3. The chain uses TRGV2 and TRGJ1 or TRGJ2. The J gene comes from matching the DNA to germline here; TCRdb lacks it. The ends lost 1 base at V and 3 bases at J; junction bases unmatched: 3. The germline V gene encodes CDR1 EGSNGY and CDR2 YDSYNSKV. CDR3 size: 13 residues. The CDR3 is CATWDGRYYKKLF. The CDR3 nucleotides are TGTGCCACCTGGGACGGACGTTATTATAAGAAACTCTTT.

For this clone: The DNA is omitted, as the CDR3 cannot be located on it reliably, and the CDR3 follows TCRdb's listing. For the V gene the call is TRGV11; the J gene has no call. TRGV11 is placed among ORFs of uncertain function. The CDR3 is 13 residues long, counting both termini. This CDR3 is CTTVPAVYYKKLF.

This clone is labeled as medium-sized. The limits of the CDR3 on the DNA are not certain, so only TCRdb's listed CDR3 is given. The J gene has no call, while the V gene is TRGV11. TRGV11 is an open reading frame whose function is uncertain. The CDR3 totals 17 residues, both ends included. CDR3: CTTVPAGWNFTYYKKLF.

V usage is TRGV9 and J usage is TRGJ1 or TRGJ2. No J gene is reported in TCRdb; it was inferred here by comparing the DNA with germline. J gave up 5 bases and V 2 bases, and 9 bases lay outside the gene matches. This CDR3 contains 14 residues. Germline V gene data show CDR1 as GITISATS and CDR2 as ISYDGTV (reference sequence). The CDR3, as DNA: TGTGCCTTGTGGGAGGGGCTTGGTGATTATAAGAAACTCTTT. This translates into CALWEGLGDYKKLF.

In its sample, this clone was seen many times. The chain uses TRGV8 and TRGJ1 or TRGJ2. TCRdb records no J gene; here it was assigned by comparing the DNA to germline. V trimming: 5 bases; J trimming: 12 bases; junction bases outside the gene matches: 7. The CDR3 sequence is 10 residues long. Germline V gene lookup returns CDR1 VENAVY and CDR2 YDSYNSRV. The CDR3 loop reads CATWGGGKLF. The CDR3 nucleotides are TGTGCCACCTGGGGAGGGGGGAAACTCTTT.

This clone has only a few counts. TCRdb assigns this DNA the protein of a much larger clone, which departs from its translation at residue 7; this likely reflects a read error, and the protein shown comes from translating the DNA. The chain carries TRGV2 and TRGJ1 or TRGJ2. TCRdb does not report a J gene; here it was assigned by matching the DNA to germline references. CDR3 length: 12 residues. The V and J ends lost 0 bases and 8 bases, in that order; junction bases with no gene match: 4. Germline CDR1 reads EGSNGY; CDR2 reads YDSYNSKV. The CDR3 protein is CATWDGTNKKLF. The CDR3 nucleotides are TGTGCCACCTGGGACGGGACCAATAAGAAACTCTTT.

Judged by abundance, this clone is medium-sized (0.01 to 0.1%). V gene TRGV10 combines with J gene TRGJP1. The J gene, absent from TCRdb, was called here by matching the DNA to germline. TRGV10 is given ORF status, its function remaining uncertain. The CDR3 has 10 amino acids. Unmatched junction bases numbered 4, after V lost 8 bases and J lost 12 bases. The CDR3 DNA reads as TGTGCTGCGTGGGATGGGTTCAAGATATTT. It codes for CAAWDGFKIF.

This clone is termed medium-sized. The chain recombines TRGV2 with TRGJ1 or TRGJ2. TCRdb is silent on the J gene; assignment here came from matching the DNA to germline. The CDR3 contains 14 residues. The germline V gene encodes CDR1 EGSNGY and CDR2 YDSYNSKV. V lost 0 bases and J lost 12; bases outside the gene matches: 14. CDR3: CATWDGRELWAKLF. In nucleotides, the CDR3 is TGTGCCACCTGGGACGGGCGGGAACTTTGGGCGAAACTCTTT.

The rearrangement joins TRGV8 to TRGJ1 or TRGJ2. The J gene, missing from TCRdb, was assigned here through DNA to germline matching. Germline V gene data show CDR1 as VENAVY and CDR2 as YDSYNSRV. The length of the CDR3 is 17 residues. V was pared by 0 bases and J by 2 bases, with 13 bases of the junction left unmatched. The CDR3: CATWDRYRLGYYYKKLF. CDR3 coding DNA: TGTGCCACCTGGGATAGGTATCGGCTAGGATATTATTATAAGAAACTCTTT.

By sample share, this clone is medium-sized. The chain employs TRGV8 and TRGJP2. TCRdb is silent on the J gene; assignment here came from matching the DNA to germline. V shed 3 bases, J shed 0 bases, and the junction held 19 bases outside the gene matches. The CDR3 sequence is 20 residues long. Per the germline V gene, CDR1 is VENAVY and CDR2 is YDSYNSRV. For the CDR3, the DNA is TGTGCCACCTGGGATGAGCGTTTGGGACGGGAATATAGTAGTGATTGGATCAAGACGTTT. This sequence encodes CATWDERLGREYSSDWIKTF.